Below, 26 T cell receptor beta chains from the same sample are listed, as sequenced in a study of blood T cell repertoires in COVID-19. Libraries were prepared by immunoSEQ multiplex PCR; TCRdb keeps only in-frame clonotypes and omits some of them. The table includes some 270,000 clones, roughly 88% detected once. Sequenced material: PBMCs or T cells enriched from blood (not recorded which). These receptors originate from a woman between 40 and 50 years old who had been exposed to COVID-19.

This chain joins TRBV7-8 and TRBJ1-1; D possibly corresponds to TRBD1 (6 bases). The V end was cut by 5 bases, the J end by 6 bases, with 16 bases between. This CDR3 contains 14 residues. The germline V gene encodes CDR1 SGHVS and CDR2 FQNEAQ. CDR3 region: CASSALQGRAEAFF. Here the CDR3 DNA reads TGTGCCAGCAGCGCCCTACAGGGAAGGGCTGAAGCTTTCTTT.

J is TRBJ1-2 and V is TRBV6-5; 9 bases are a match to TRBD1. J was trimmed by 3 bases and V by 4 bases; bases with no gene match: 0. The germline gives CDR1 MNHEY, CDR2 SVGAGI. The CDR3 loop spans 13 amino acids. CDR3 nucleotide sequence: TGTGCCAGCAGTTGGACAGGGGACTATGGCTACACCTTC. This gives the protein CASSWTGDYGYTF.

The chain links TRBV28 to TRBJ1-6; 9 bases line up with TRBD1. This CDR3 region has 18 residues. Germline V gene sequence: CDR1 MDHEN, CDR2 SYDVKM. V lost 5 bases and J lost 1; bases outside the gene matches: 9. The CDR3 nucleotides are TGTGCCAGCAGTACCGGGACAGGGATGTTTTCCTATAATTCACCCCTCCACTTT. This encodes CASSTGTGMFSYNSPLHF.

As for this clone: Compared with germline, one end of the junction differs, possibly owing to a read error. The chain joins TRBV3-1 (or the pseudogene TRBV3-2) to TRBJ1-3; D is unclear. Germline-derived CDR1 and CDR2 are LGHDT and YNNKEL (reference sequence). The CDR3 has 12 residues. CDR3 coding DNA: TGTGCCAGCGGCCAGAACAGAAACACCATATATTTT. Translation gives CASGQNRNTIYF.

The rearrangement links TRBV7-8 to TRBJ1-1; D may be TRBD1 (6 bases). V shed 1 base and J shed 0 bases, with 12 bases lying between them. The CDR3 has 16 amino acids. The germline gives CDR1 SGHVS, CDR2 FQNEAQ. CDR3 nucleotides: TGTGCCAGCAGCTTAGTTTCGGACAGAGTGAACACTGAAGCTTTCTTT. It codes for CASSLVSDRVNTEAFF.

The chain uses TRBV28 and TRBJ1-2; 10 nucleotides align to TRBD1. With 1 base clipped from V and 2 bases from J, the junction kept 10 bases outside the gene matches. The V gene's germline CDR1 is MDHEN and CDR2 SYDVKM. This CDR3 region has 18 residues. The CDR3 sequence: CASSLLGTGVLENYGYTF. As DNA, the CDR3 is TGTGCCAGCAGTTTATTGGGGACAGGGGTTTTAGAAAACTATGGCTACACCTTC.

The chain carries TRBV30 and TRBJ2-2; 7 bases match TRBD1. V shed 5 bases, J shed 7 bases, and the junction held 10 bases outside the gene matches. There are 14 residues in the CDR3. CDR1 and CDR2 (germline): GTSNPN, SVGIG (reference sequence). The CDR3 here is CAWEKQGIGGELFF. Written as DNA, the CDR3 is TGTGCCTGGGAGAAACAGGGGATAGGCGGGGAGCTGTTTTTT.

Notes on this clone: Its ends do not fully match the called genes, so a read error is possible. V gene TRBV5-1 combines with J gene TRBJ2-3, with 8 bases lining up with TRBD1. The CDR3 totals 16 residues. In germline, CDR1 is SGHRS, CDR2 YFSETQ. The CDR3 DNA reads TGTGCCAGCAGCTCAACCGGGACAGGAACCACAGATACGCAGTATTTT. It encodes CASSSTGTGTTDTQYF.

The sample holds one count of this clone. The chain carries TRBV9 and TRBJ1-1; no reliable D call. V lost 0 bases and J lost 0, with 12 bases in between. Germline-derived CDR1 and CDR2 are SGDLS and YYNGEE. CDR3 length: 16 amino acids. The DNA for the CDR3 is TGTGCCAGCAGCGTAGAGGCAGGTTACATGAACACTGAAGCTTTCTTT. Its protein is CASSVEAGYMNTEAFF. The full variable domain, rest sourced from reference TRBV9 and TRBJ1-1, is DSGVTQTPKHLITATGQRVTLRCSPRSGDLSVYWYQQSLDQGLQFLIQYYNGEERAKGNILERFSAQQFPDLHSELNLSSLELGDSALYFCASSVEAGYMNTEAFFGQGTRLTVV.

This clone was detected only once. The J gene is TRBJ2-1, the V gene TRBV27; TRBD2 matches 9 bases. The CDR3 consists of 18 residues. Germline CDR1 and CDR2: MNHEY and SMNVEV (reference sequence). V lost 3 bases and J lost 0; bases outside the gene matches: 9. The CDR3 DNA sequence: TGTGCCAGCAGTTTTCGACTAGCGGACAAGTTCTCCTACAATGAGCAGTTCTTC. This codes for CASSFRLADKFSYNEQFF.

In this sample, this clone turned up once. The chain uses TRBV6-5 and TRBJ1-5, with D maybe TRBD1 (6 bases). This CDR3 has 14 amino acids. Trimming removed 6 bases at V and 0 bases at J, with 9 bases between. Germline-derived CDR1 and CDR2 are MNHEY and SVGAGI. The chain's CDR3 is CASSRGISNQPQHF. In nucleotides, the CDR3 is TGTGCCAGCAGCAGGGGTATTAGCAATCAGCCCCAGCATTTT.

The chain recombines TRBV6-2 or TRBV6-3 with TRBJ2-6; 9 nucleotides line up with TRBD1. Germline V CDR1 and CDR2: MNHEY, SVGEGT. The junction had 8 bases not matched to a gene; V was cut back by 5 bases and J by 0 bases. The CDR3 is made up of 18 amino acids. The CDR3 sequence is CASSGHRGPYSGANVLTF. As DNA, the CDR3 is TGTGCCAGCAGTGGTCACAGGGGGCCTTACTCTGGGGCCAACGTCCTGACTTTC.

This clone was detected a few times. The rearrangement links TRBV27 to TRBJ2-5; D is perhaps TRBD1 (5 bases). This CDR3 is built from 15 residues. Trimming removed 6 bases from V and 2 bases from J, with 16 bases in between. Germline V gene sequence: CDR1 MNHEY, CDR2 SMNVEV (reference sequence). The CDR3 DNA sequence: TGTGCCAGCAGGGGCAACCCGACAGTTCAAGAGACCCAGTACTTC. This translates into CASRGNPTVQETQYF.

This clone turned up a few times. The chain carries TRBV15 and TRBJ1-1; no clear D. V lost 0 bases and J lost 9, with 11 bases in between. Germline values: CDR1 LNHNV, CDR2 YYDKDF (reference sequence). The length of the CDR3 is 13 residues. The CDR3 is CATSRDFRTQAFF. In DNA form, the CDR3 reads TGTGCCACCAGCAGAGATTTTCGGACTCAAGCTTTCTTT.

The chain carries TRBV5-6 and TRBJ2-1; D gene unclear. Trimming left V 0 bases short and J 10 bases short, with 17 bases between. Germline V lookup: CDR1 SGHDT, CDR2 YYEEEE. CDR3 length: 15 residues. Written as DNA, the CDR3 is TGTGCCAGCAGCTTGGCGTCTCGGGTCGTAGTCGAGCAGTTCTTC. Amino acid sequence: CASSLASRVVVEQFF.

J is TRBJ2-2 and V is TRBV6-5; D ambiguous. The germline gives CDR1 MNHEY, CDR2 SVGAGI. Trimming stripped 0 bases from V and 1 base from J, with 9 bases between. This CDR3 has 16 residues. The DNA for the CDR3 is TGTGCCAGCAGTTACTCCTATCCGGGGAACACCGGGGAGCTGTTTTTT. Protein product: CASSYSYPGNTGELFF.

The chain has TRBV5-8 and TRBJ1-5; perhaps TRBD1 as D (6 bases). Germline-derived CDR1 and CDR2 are SGHTS and YDEGEE. With 4 bases removed from V and 11 bases from J, the gap between germline ends came to 16 bases. This CDR3 has 13 residues. The CDR3 DNA reads as TGTGCCAGCAGCAATACAGGGCGCTCAGCCCAGCATTTT. Translated, it gives CASSNTGRSAQHF.

The chain employs TRBV16 and TRBJ1-2, with 7 nucleotides matching TRBD1. Germline values: CDR1 KGHSY, CDR2 FQNENV. The CDR3 covers 11 residues. With V trimmed by 4 bases and J by 14 bases, 7 bases remained unmatched. CDR3 nucleotide sequence: TGTGCCAGCAGCCCTGGGACAGCGCAAACCTTC. It codes for CASSPGTAQTF. The entire variable domain, with the rest obtained from reference TRBV16 and TRBJ1-2, is as follows: GEEVAQTPKHLVRGEGQKAKLYCAPIKGHSYVFWYQQVLKNEFKFLISFQNENVFDETGMPKERFSAKCLPNSPCSLEIQATKLEDSAVYFCASSPGTAQTFGSGTRLTVV.

V and J are TRBV7-9 and TRBJ2-7; D remains ambiguous. Between the trimmed V and J ends, which lost 3 bases and 3 bases, there was a span of 3 bases. The CDR3 is 11 residues long. Germline V lookup: CDR1 SEHNR, CDR2 FQNEAQ (reference sequence). In DNA form, the CDR3 reads TGTGCCAGCAGCTTTCACTACGAGCAGTACTTC. It codes for CASSFHYEQYF. Together with reference TRBV7-9 and TRBJ2-7, the CDR3 gives the full variable domain: DTGVSQNPRHKITKRGQNVTFRCDPISEHNRLYWYRQTLGQGPEFLTYFQNEAQLEKSRLLSDRFSAERPKGSFSTLEIQRTEQGDSAMYLCASSFHYEQYFGPGTRLTVT.

The chain combines TRBV7-7 with TRBJ2-1, with 11 bases aligning to TRBD2. The CDR3 spans 16 residues. Germline V gives CDR1 SSHAT, CDR2 FNYEAQ (reference sequence). Germline trimming cut 4 bases from V and 10 bases from J; bases unmatched to any gene: 12. The CDR3 DNA reads TGTGCCAGCAGCTCCCCTAGCGGGGGGCCCCCACACGAGCAGTTCTTC. Its protein is CASSSPSGGPPHEQFF.

This clone was seen many times. The CDR3 here is CASRPDSFYGYTF. The CDR3 DNA reads as TGTGCCAGCAGACCAGACAGTTTCTATGGCTACACCTTC. The rearrangement joins TRBV25-1 to TRBJ1-2; D is possibly TRBD1 (5 bases). V was trimmed by 6 bases and J by 4 bases, leaving 12 bases between them. Germline assignment: CDR1 MGHDK and CDR2 SYGVNS. The CDR3 has 13 residues.

The genes are TRBV27 and TRBJ1-1; unclear D gene. Between the trimmed V and J ends, which lost 0 bases and 2 bases, there was a span of 10 bases. The germline V gene encodes CDR1 MNHEY and CDR2 SMNVEV (reference sequence). There are 15 residues in the CDR3. The CDR3 DNA reads TGTGCCAGCAGTTTATCGTACGGTCTCAACACTGAAGCTTTCTTT. Its translation: CASSLSYGLNTEAFF.

This sequence joins TRBV4-3 and TRBJ1-3; weak D call: TRBD1 (5 bases). This CDR3 comprises 16 residues. Trimming shortened V by 0 bases and J by 0 bases, and 9 bases separated the two germline ends. Germline-derived CDR1 and CDR2 are LGHNA and YSLEER. CDR3 DNA sequence: TGCGCCAGCAGCCAAGATGACAGTGGCTCTGGAAACACCATATATTTT. It is translated as CASSQDDSGSGNTIYF.

CDR3 region: CASSRDRGLQETQYF. Here the CDR3 DNA reads TGTGCCAGCAGTCGGGACAGGGGGCTTCAAGAGACCCAGTACTTC. The chain couples TRBV2 to TRBJ2-5; TRBD1 matches 12 bases. The CDR3 length is 15 residues. The V gene's germline CDR1 is SNHLY and CDR2 FYNNEI. V was pared by 5 bases and J by 2 bases, with 3 bases of the junction left unmatched. The full variable domain, its missing parts supplied by reference TRBV2 and TRBJ2-5, is EPEVTQTPSHQVTQMGQEVILRCVPISNHLYFYWYRQILGQKVEFLVSFYNNEISEKSEIFDDQFSVERPDGSNFTLKIRSTKLEDSAMYFCASSRDRGLQETQYFGPGTRLLVL.

This clone appeared a single time. The V gene is TRBV7-3, the J gene TRBJ2-1; weak D call: TRBD1 (6 bases). CDR1 is SGHTA and CDR2 is FQGTGA in the germline V gene. The V end was cut by 0 bases, the J end by 4 bases, with 13 bases between. This CDR3 contains 16 residues. CDR3 residues: CASSLTGARGYNEQFF. The CDR3 DNA sequence: TGTGCCAGCAGCTTAACGGGGGCTAGGGGGTACAATGAGCAGTTCTTC.

There are a few counts of this clone. This sequence joins TRBV11-3 and TRBJ1-6, with 9 bases that match TRBD1. V gave up 4 bases and J gave up 10 bases; unmatched junction bases: 17. This CDR3 region has 18 residues. Germline V gene data show CDR1 as SGHNT and CDR2 as YENEEA. In DNA form, the CDR3 reads TGTGCCAGCAGCTCGGGGACAGGGAGGATACTAAACTGGTCACCCCTCCACTTT. This translates into CASSSGTGRILNWSPLHF.